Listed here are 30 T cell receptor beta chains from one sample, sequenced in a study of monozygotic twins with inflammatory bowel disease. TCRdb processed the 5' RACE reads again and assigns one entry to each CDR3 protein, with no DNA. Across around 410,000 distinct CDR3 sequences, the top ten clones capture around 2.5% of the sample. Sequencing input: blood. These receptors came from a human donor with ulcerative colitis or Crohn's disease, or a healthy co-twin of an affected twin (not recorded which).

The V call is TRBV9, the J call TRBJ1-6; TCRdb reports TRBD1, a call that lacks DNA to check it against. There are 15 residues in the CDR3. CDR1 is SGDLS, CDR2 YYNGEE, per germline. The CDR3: CASSGQGTYNSPLHF.

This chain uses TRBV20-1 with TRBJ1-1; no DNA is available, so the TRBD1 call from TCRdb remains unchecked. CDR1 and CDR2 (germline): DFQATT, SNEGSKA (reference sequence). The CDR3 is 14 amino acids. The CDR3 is CSARDTGGPLEAFF.

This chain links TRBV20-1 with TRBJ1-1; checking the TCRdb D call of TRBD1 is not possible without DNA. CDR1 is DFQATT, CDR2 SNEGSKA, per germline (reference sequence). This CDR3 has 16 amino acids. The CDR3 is CSARDMVRGADTEAFF.

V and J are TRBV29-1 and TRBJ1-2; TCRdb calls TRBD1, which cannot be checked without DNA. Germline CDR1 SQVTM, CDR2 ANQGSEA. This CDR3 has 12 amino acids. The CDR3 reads CSATGSDYGYTF.

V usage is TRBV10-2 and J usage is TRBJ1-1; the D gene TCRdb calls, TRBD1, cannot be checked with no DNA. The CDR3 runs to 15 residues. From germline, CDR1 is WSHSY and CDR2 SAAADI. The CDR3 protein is CASSESAGLNTEAFF.

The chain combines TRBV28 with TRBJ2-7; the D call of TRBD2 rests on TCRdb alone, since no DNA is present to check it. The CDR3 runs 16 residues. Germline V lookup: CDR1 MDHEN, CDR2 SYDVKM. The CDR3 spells CASSLAGAGGLYEQYF. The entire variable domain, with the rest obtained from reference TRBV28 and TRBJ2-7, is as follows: DVKVTQSSRYLVKRTGEKVFLECVQDMDHENMFWYRQDPGLGLRLIYFSYDVKMKEKGDIPEGYSVSREKKERFSLILESASTNQTSMYLCASSLAGAGGLYEQYFGPGTRLTVT.

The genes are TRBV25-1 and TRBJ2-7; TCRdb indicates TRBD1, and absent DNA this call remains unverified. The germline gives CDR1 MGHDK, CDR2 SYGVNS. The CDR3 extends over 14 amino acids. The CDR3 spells CASSEGPGSYEQYF.

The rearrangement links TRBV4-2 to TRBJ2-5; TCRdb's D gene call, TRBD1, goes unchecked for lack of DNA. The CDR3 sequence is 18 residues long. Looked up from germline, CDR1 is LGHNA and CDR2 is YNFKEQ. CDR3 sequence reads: CASSHPQRNRLQEETQYF.

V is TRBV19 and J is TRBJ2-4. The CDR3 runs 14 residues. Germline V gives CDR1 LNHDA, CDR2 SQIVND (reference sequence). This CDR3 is CASSQQLAKNIQYF.

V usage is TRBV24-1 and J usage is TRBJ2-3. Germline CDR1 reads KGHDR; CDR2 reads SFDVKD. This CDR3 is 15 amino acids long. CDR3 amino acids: CATSDRATSTDTQYF.

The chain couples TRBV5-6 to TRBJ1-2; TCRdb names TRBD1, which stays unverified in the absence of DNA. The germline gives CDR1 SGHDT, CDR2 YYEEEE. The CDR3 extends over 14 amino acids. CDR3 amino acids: CASGIYQGRGGYTF.

CDR3: CASSLEPKETQYF. The rearrangement joins TRBV5-1 to TRBJ2-5. The length of the CDR3 is 13 residues. Germline CDR1 is SGHRS and CDR2 is YFSETQ.

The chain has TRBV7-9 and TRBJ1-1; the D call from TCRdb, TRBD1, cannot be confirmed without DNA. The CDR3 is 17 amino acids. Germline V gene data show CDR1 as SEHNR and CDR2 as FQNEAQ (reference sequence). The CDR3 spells CASSLALGGRLNTEAFF.

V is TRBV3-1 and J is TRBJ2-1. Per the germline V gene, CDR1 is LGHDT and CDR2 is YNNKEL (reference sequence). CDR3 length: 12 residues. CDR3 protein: CASSHSGPIRFF.

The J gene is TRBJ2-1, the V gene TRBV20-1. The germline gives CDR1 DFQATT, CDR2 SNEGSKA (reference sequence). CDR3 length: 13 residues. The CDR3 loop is CSTTVGSYNEQFF.

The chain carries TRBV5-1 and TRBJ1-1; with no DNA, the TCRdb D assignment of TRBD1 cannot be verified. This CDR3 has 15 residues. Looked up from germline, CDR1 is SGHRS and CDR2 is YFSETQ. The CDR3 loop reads CASSSVGGRGTEAFF.

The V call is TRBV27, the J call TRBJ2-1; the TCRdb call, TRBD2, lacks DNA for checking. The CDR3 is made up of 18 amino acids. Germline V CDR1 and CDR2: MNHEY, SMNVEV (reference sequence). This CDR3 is CASSGTEIPFSLANEQFF.

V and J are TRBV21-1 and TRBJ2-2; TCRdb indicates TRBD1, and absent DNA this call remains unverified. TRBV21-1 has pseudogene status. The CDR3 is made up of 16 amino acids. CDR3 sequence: CASSLGGGRPPGSCFF.

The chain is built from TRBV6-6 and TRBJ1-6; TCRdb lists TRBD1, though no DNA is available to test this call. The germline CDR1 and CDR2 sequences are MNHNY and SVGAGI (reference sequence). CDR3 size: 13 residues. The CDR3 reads CASRGQGGSPLHF.

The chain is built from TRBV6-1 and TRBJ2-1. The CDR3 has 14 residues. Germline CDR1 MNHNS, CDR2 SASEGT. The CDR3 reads CASRPLGMGLEQFF.

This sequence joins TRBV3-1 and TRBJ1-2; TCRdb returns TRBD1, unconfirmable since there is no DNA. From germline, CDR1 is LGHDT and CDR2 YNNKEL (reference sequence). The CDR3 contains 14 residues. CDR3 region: CASSPRDRSGGYTF.

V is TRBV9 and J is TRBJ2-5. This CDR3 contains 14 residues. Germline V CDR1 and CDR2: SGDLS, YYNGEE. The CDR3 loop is CASSVDVSGETQYF. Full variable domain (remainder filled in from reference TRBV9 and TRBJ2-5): DSGVTQTPKHLITATGQRVTLRCSPRSGDLSVYWYQQSLDQGLQFLIQYYNGEERAKGNILERFSAQQFPDLHSELNLSSLELGDSALYFCASSVDVSGETQYFGPGTRLLVL.

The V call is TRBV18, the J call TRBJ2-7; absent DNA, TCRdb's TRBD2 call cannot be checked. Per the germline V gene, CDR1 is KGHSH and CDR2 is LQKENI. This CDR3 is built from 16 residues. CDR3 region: CASSPLFGPDSYEQYF.

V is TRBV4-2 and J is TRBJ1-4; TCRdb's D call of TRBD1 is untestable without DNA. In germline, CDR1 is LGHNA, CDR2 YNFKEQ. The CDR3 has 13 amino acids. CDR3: CASSQEGGSGLFF.

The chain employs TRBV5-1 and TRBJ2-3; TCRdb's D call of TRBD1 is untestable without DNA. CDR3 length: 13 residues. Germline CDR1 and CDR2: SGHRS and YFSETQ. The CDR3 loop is CASGTTGADTQYF. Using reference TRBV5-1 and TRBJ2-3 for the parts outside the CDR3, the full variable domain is KAGVTQTPRYLIKTRGQQVTLSCSPISGHRSVSWYQQTPGQGLQFLFEYFSETQRNKGNFPGRFSGRQFSNSRSEMNVSTLELGDSALYLCASGTTGADTQYFGPGTRLTVL.

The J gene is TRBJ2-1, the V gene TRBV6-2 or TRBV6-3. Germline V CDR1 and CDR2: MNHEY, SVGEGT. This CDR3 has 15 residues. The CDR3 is CASSYPMIVDNEQFF.

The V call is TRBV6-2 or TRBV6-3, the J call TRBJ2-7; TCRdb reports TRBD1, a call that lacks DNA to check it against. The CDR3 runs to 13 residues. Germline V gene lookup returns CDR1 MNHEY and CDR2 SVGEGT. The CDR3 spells CASSRPPGYEQYF.

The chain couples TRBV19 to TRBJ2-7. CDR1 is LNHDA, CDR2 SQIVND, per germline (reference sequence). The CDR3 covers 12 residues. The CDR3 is CASRNVGYEQYF.

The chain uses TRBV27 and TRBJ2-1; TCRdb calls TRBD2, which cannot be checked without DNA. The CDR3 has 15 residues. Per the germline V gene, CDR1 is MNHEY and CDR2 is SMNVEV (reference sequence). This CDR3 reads CASSSEGPRYNEQFF.

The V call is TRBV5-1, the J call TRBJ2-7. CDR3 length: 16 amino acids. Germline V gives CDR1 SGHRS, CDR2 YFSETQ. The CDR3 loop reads CASSLGVGNLIYEQYF.